This entry describes one T cell receptor (beta chain). This CDR3 is built from 12 residues. Germline CDR1 reads SGHDT; CDR2 reads YYEEEE. The V and J ends lost 2 bases and 16 bases, in that order; junction bases with no gene match: 8. Assay used: immunoSEQ multiplex PCR; TCRdb lists only in-frame clones, some missing. The table has more than 65,000 clones, roughly 93% seen once. The sample is drawn from a study of technical replicates of blood from a handful of donors. The clonotype comes from a human donor in good health. The sample was T cells isolated from PBMCs. The chain joins TRBV5-6 to TRBJ2-1, with 8 nucleotides matching TRBD1. CDR3 DNA: TGTGCCAGCAGCTTAGGAAGGGACAGGAGTTTCTTC. Protein: CASSLGRDRSFF.